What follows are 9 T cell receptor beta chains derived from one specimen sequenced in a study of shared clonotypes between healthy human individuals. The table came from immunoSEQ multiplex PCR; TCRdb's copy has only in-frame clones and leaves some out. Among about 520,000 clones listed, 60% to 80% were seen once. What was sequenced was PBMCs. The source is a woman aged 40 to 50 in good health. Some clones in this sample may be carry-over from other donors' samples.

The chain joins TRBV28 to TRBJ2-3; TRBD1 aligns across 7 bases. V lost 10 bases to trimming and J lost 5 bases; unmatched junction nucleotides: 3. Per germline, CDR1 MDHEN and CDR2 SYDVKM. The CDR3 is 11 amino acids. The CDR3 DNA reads TGTGCCATAGGGGGCGAAGATACGCAGTATTTT. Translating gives CAIGGEDTQYF.

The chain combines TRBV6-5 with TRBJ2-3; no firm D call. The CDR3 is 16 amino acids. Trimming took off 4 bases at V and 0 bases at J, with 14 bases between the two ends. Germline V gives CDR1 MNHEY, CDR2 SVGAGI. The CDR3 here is CASSLLGLYSTDTQYF. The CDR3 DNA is TGTGCCAGCAGTTTACTCGGTCTGTACAGCACAGATACGCAGTATTTT.

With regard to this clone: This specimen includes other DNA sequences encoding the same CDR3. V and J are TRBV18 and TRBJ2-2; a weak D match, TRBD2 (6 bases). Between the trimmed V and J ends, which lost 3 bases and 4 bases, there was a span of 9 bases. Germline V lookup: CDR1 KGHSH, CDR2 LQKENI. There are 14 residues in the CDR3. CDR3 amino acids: CASSPGGITGELFF. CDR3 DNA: TGTGCCAGCTCACCGGGGGGTATCACCGGGGAGCTGTTTTTT.

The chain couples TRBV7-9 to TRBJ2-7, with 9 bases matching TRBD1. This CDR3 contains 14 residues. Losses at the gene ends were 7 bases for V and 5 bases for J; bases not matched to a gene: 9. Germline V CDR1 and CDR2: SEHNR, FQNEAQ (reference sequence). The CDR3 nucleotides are TGTGCCAGCACAAGGGGGACAGGGTGGCACGAGCAGTACTTC. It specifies CASTRGTGWHEQYF.

The CDR3 region has the DNA TGTGCCAGCAGCTTACCCCCAGGGGATACCTACGAGCAGTACTTC. Translating it yields CASSLPPGDTYEQYF. V usage is TRBV11-2 and J usage is TRBJ2-7; TRBD1 is a possible D gene (6 bases). There are 15 residues in the CDR3. V shed 2 bases and J shed 2 bases, with 13 bases lying between them. Germline V lookup: CDR1 SGHAT, CDR2 FQNNGV.

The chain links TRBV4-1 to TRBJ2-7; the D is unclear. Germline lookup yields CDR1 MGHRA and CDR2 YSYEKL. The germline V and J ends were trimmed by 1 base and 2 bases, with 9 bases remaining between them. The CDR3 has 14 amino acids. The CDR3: CASSQVSPTYEQYF. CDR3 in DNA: TGCGCCAGCAGCCAAGTTTCCCCAACCTACGAGCAGTACTTC.

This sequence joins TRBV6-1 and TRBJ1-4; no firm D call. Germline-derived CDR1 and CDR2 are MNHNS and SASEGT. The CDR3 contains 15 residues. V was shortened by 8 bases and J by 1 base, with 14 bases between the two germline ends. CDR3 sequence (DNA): TGTGCCAGCTCCCTCCGGTCAGGAACTAATGAAAAACTGTTTTTT. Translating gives CASSLRSGTNEKLFF.

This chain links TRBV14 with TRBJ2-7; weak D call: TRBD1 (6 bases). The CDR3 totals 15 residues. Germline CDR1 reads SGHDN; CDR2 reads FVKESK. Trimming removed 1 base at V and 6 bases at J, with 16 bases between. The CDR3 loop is CASSQALGGVVEQYF. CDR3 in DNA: TGTGCCAGCAGCCAAGCCTTAGGGGGAGTAGTCGAGCAGTACTTC.

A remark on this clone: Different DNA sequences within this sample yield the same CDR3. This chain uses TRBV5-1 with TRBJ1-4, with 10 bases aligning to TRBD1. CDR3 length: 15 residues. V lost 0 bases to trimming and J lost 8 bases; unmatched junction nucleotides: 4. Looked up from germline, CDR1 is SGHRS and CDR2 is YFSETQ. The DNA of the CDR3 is TGCGCCAGCAGCTTGGCCGGGACAGGGGAAGAAAAACTGTTTTTT. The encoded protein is CASSLAGTGEEKLFF.